The source of this T cell receptor (beta chain) is a study of identical twins. Study-wide results and limits: A partial confounding effect on zero-insertion analyses could come from invariant MAIT and iNKT cells. Excess sharing between twins was weaker in beta out-of-frame sequences.

The length of the CDR3 is 14 residues. In germline, CDR1 is SSHAT, CDR2 FNYEAQ (reference sequence). Regarding this clonotype: Its antigen is not known. One junction end disagrees with the germline gene, perhaps due to a read error.

TCRdb reprocessed the 5' RACE reads via MiXCR and lists one record per CDR3 protein. This sample yields more than 1.5 million distinct CDR3 sequences, of which about 30% are seen a single time; around 0.3% belongs to the top ten. The sequencing input was cord blood. The clonotype comes from a newborn girl in good health. This rearrangement joins TRBV7-7 to TRBJ2-3, with 8 bases identical to TRBD2. CDR3 residues: CASSGSGVRDTLYF. The CDR3 DNA follows: TGTGCCAGCAGCGGTAGCGGGGTTAGAGATACGCTGTATTTT. Full variable domain (outside the CDR3, taken from reference TRBV7-7 and TRBJ2-3): GAGVSQSPRYKVTKRGQDVTLRCDPISSHATLYWYQQALGQGPEFLTYFNYEAQPDKSGLPSDRFSAERPEGSISTLTIQRTEQRDSAMYRCASSGSGVRDTLYFGPGTRLTVL.